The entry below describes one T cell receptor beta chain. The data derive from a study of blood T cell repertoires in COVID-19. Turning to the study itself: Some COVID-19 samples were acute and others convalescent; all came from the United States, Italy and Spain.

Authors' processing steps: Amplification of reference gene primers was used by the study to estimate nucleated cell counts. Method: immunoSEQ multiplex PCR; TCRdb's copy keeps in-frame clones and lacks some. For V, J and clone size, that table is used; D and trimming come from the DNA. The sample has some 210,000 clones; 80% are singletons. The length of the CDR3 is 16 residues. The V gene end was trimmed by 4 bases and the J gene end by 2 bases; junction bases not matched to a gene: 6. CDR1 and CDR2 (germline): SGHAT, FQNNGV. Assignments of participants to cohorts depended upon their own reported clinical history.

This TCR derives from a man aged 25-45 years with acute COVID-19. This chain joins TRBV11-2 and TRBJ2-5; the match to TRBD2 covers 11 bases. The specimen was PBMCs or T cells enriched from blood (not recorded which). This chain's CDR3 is CASSSFLAGGQETQYF. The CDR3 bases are TGTGCCAGCAGCTCCTTCCTAGCGGGGGGACAAGAGACCCAGTACTTC.